The 2 T cell receptor beta chains below all came from one sample that was sequenced in a study of blood T cell repertoires in COVID-19. Profiling relied on immunoSEQ multiplex PCR, and the TCRdb table lists in-frame clones only, not all of them. The sample contains 400,000 to 500,000 clones, 88% of which appear only once. The specimen was PBMCs or T cells enriched from blood (not recorded which). Receptors were obtained from a young woman who had been exposed to COVID-19.

The chain recombines TRBV29-1 with TRBJ2-1; 11 bases align to TRBD2. Germline V gene lookup returns CDR1 SQVTM and CDR2 ANQGSEA. The CDR3 length is 16 residues. Germline trimming cut 0 bases from V and 6 bases from J; bases unmatched to any gene: 7. The DNA of the CDR3 is TGCAGCGTTGAAGATACTAGCGGGGGAAGAGCCAATGAGCAGTTCTTC. Protein: CSVEDTSGGRANEQFF.

The CDR3 reads CASSGRTGDYEQYF. Here the CDR3 DNA reads TGTGCCAGCAGCGGCCGGACAGGGGACTACGAGCAGTACTTC. The gene calls are TRBV7-9 and TRBJ2-7, with 9 bases lining up with TRBD1. CDR1 is SEHNR, CDR2 FQNEAQ, per germline (reference sequence). The CDR3 spans 14 residues. Losses at the gene ends were 5 bases for V and 3 bases for J; bases not matched to a gene: 5.